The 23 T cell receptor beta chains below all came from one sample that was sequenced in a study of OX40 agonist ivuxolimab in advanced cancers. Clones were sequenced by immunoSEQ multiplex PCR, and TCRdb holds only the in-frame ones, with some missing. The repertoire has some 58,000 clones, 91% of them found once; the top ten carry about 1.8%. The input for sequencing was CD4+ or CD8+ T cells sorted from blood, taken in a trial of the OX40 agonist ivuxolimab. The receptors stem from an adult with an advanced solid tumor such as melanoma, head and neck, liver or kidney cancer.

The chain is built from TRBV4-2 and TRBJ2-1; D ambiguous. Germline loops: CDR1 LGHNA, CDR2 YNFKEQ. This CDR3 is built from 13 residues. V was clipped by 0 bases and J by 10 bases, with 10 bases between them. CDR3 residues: CASSQDRNYEQFF. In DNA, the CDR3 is TGTGCCAGCAGCCAAGATCGGAACTACGAGCAGTTCTTC.

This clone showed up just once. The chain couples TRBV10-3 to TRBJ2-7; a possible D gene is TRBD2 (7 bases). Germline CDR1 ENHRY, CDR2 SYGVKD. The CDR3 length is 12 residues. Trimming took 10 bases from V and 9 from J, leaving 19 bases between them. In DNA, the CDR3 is TGTGCCACCAACAGGGCGGGAGAGCGGCAGTACTTC. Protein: CATNRAGERQYF.

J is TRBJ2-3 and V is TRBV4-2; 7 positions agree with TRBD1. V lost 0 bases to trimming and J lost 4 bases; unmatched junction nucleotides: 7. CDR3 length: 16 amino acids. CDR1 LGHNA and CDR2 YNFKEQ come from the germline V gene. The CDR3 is CASSQDTRQGPDTQYF. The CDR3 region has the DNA TGTGCCAGCAGCCAAGATACGAGACAGGGCCCAGATACGCAGTATTTT.

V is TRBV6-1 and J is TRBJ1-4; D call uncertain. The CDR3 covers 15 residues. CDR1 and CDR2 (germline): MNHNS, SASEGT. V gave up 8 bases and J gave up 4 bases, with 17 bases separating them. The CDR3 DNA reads TGTGCCAGCCGGGTAGGGTCAGCTTTTAATGAAAAACTGTTTTTT. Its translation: CASRVGSAFNEKLFF.

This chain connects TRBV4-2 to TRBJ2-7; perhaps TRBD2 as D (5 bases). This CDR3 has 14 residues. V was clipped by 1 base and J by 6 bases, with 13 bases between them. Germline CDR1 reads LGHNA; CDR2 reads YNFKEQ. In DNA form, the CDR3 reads TGTGCCAGCAGCCAAGTTAGAGTGGACTCCGAGCAGTACTTC. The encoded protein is CASSQVRVDSEQYF.

Here the CDR3 reads CAWSNSAGLEAFF. The CDR3, as DNA: TGTGCCTGGAGTAACTCGGCGGGTCTTGAAGCTTTCTTT. The chain carries TRBV30 and TRBJ1-1; D gene ambiguous. This CDR3 is 13 amino acids long. Germline lookup yields CDR1 GTSNPN and CDR2 SVGIG (reference sequence). Trimming left V 2 bases short and J 7 bases short, with 14 bases between.

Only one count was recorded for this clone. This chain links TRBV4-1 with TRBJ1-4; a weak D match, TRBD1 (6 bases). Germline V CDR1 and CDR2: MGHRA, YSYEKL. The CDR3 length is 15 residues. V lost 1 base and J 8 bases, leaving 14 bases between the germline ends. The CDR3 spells CASSQGPRGPEKLFF. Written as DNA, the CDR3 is TGCGCCAGCAGCCAAGGTCCCAGGGGACCGGAAAAACTGTTTTTT.

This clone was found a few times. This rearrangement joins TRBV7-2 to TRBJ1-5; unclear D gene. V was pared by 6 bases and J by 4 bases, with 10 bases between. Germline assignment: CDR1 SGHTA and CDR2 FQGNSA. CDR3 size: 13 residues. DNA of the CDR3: TGTGCCAGCAGTGCCCGAACTAATCAGCCCCAGCATTTT. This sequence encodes CASSARTNQPQHF.

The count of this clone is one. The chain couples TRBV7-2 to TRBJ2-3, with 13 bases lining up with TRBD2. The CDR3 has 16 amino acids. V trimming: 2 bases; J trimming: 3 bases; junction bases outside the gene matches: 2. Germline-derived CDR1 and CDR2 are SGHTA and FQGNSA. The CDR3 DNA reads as TGTGCCAGCAGCTTAAGACTAGCGGGAGGTACAGATACGCAGTATTTT. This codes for CASSLRLAGGTDTQYF.

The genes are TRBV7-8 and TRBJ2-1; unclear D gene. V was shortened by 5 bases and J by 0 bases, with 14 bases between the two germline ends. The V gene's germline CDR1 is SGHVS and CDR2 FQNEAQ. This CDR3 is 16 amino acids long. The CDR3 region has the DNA TGTGCCAGCAGCCGAACCCTACTGGGCTCCTACAATGAGCAGTTCTTC. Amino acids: CASSRTLLGSYNEQFF. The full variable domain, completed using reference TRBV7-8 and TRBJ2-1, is GAGVSQSPRYKVAKRGQDVALRCDPISGHVSLFWYQQALGQGPEFLTYFQNEAQLDKSGLPSDRFFAERPEGSVSTLKIQRTQQEDSAVYLCASSRTLLGSYNEQFFGPGTRLTVL.

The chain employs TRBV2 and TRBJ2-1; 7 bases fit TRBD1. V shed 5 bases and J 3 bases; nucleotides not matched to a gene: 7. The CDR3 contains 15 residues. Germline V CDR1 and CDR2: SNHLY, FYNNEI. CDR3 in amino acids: CASSRDREVYNEQFF. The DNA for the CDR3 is TGTGCCAGCAGTAGGGACAGAGAAGTCTACAATGAGCAGTTCTTC.

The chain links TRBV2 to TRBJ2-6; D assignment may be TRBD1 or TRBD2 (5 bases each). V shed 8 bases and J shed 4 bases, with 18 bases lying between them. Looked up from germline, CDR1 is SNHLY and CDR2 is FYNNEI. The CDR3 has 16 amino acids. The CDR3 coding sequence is TGTGCCAGCTCACCGACCGGGGCGTCAGGGGCCAACGTCCTGACTTTC. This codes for CASSPTGASGANVLTF. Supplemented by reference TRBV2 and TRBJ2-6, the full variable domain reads EPEVTQTPSHQVTQMGQEVILRCVPISNHLYFYWYRQILGQKVEFLVSFYNNEISEKSEIFDDQFSVERPDGSNFTLKIRSTKLEDSAMYFCASSPTGASGANVLTFGAGSRLTVL.

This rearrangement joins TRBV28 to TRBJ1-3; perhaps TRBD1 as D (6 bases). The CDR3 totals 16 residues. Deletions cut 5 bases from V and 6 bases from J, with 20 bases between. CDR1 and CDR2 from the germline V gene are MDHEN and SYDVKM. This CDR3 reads CASSPPPATGLNTIYF. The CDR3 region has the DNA TGTGCCAGCAGTCCCCCCCCCGCCACAGGGCTAAACACCATATATTTT.

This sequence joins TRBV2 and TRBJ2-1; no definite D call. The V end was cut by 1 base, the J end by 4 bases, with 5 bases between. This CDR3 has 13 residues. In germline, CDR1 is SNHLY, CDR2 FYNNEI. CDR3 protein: CASSEVRYNEQFF. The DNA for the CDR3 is TGTGCCAGCAGTGAAGTACGGTACAATGAGCAGTTCTTC. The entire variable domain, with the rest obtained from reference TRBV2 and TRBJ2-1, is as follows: EPEVTQTPSHQVTQMGQEVILRCVPISNHLYFYWYRQILGQKVEFLVSFYNNEISEKSEIFDDQFSVERPDGSNFTLKIRSTKLEDSAMYFCASSEVRYNEQFFGPGTRLTVL.

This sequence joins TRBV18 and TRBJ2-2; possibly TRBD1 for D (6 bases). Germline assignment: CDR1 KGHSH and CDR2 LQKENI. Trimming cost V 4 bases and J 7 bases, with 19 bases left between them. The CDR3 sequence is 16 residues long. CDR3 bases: TGTGCCAGCTCACTCTTGGGACACCTTTCGGGCGGGGAGCTGTTTTTT. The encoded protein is CASSLLGHLSGGELFF.

CDR3 region: CASSLDRTGVKTQYF. The CDR3 bases are TGTGCCAGCAGCTTAGATCGGACAGGGGTGAAGACCCAGTACTTC. J is TRBJ2-5 and V is TRBV11-2, with 9 bases fitting TRBD1. This CDR3 is 15 amino acids long. The V gene's germline CDR1 is SGHAT and CDR2 FQNNGV. Losses at the gene ends were 0 bases for V and 6 bases for J; bases not matched to a gene: 5.

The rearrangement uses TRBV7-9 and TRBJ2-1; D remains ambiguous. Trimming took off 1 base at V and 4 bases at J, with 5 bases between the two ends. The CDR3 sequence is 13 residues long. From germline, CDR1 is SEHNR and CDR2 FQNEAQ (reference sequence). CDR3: CASSLGLYNEQFF. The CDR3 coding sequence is TGTGCCAGCAGCTTAGGGCTTTACAATGAGCAGTTCTTC.

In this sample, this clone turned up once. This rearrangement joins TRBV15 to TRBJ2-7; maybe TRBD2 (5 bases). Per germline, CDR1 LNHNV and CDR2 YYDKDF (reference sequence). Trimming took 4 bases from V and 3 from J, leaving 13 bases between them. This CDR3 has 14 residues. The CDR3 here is CATSTGRANYEQYF. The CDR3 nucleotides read TGTGCCACCAGCACGGGAAGGGCAAACTACGAGCAGTACTTC.

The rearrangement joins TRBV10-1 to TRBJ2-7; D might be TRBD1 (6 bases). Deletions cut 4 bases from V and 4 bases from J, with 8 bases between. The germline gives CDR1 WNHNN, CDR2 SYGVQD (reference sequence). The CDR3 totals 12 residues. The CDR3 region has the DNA TGCGCCAGCAGTGGTGACAGGTACGAGCAGTACTTC. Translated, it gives CASSGDRYEQYF.

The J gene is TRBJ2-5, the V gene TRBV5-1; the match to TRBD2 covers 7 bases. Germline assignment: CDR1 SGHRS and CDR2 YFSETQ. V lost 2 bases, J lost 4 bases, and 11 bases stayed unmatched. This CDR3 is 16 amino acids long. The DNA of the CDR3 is TGCGCCAGCAGCTTATCCTCTAGCGGCTCCGTAGAGACCCAGTACTTC. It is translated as CASSLSSSGSVETQYF.

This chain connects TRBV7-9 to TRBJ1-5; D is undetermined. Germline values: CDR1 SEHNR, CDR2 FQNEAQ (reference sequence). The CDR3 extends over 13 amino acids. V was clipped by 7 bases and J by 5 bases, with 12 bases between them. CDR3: CASMWEGYQPQHF. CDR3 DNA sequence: TGTGCCAGCATGTGGGAGGGATATCAGCCCCAGCATTTT.

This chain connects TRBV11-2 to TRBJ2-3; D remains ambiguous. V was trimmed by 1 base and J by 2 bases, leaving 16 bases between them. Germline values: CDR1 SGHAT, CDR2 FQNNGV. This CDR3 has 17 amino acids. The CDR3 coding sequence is TGTGCCAGCAGCTTAGTATCGGTCCGCCCCCCCACAGATACGCAGTATTTT. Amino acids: CASSLVSVRPPTDTQYF.

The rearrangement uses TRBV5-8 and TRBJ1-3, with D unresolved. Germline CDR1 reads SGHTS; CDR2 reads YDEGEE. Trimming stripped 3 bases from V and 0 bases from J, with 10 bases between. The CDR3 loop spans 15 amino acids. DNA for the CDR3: TGTGCCAGCAGCTACCTCCCGGGCTCTGGAAACACCATATATTTT. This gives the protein CASSYLPGSGNTIYF.